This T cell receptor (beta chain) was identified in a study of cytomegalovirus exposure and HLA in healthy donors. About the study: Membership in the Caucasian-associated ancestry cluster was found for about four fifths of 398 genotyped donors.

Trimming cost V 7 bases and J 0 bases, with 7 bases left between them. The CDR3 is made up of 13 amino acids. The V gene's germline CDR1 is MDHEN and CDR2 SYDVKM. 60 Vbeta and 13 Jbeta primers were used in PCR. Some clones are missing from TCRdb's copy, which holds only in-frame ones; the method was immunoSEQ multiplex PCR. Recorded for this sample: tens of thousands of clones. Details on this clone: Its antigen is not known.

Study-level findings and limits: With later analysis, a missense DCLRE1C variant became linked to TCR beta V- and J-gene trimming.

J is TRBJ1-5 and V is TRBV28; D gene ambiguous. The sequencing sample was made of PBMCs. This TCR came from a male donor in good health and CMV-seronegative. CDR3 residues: CASIPGSNQPQHF. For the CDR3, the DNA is TGTGCCAGCATCCCCGGTAGCAATCAGCCCCAGCATTTT.